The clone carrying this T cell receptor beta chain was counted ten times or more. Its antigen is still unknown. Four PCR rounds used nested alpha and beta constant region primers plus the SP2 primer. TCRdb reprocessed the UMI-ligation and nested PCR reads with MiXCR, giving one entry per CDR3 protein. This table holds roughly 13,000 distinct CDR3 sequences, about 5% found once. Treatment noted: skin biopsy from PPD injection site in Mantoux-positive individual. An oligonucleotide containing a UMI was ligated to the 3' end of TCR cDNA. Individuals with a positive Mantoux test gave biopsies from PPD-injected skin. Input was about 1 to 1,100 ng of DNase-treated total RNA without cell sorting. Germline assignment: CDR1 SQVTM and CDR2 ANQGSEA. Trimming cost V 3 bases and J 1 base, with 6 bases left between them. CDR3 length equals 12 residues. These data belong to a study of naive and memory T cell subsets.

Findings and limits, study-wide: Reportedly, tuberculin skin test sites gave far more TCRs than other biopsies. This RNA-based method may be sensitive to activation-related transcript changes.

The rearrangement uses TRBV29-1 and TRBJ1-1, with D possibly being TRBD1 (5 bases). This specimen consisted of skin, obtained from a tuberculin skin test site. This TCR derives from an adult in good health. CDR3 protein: CSVDRENTEAFF. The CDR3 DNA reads TGCAGCGTTGACAGGGAGAACACTGAAGCTTTCTTT.